This note documents a single T cell receptor (beta chain) sequence. Germline is not matched at one junction end, which may reflect a read error. The source of the sample is a study of blood T cell repertoires in COVID-19. Study context: From T cells, B-cell-depleted T cells, or PBMCs came the material, which was cDNA or gDNA.

This CDR3 comprises 14 residues. From germline, CDR1 is SNHLY and CDR2 FYNNEI. Authors' analysis steps: The assay estimated nucleated cells by amplifying reference gene primers. TCRdb keeps only in-frame clones here, not all; method: immunoSEQ multiplex PCR. V and J calls and clone size are as listed in that table; D and trimming were resolved from the DNA. This table holds over 300,000 clones, about 89% found once. Input material: peripheral blood. The sequence came from a man between 40 and 49 years old with acute or convalescent COVID-19. The rearrangement links TRBV2 to TRBJ1-1, with 9 positions matching TRBD1. The CDR3 nucleotides are TGTGCCAGCAGAGAAGGACAGGGGAGCACTGAAGCTTTCTTT. Protein: CASREGQGSTEAFF. Using reference TRBV2 and TRBJ1-1 for the parts outside the CDR3, the full variable domain is EPEVTQTPSHQVTQMGQEVILRCVPISNHLYFYWYRQILGQKVEFLVSFYNNEISEKSEIFDDQFSVERPDGSNFTLKIRSTKLEDSAMYFCASREGQGSTEAFFGQGTRLTVV.